This T cell receptor (beta chain) was retrieved from a study of T cells in Graves' hyperthyroidism and ophthalmopathy. Germline V CDR1 and CDR2: ENHRY, SYGVKD. The CDR3 length is 17 residues. V shed 0 bases, J shed 4 bases, and the junction held 6 bases outside the gene matches. Orbital computed tomography, thyroid ultrasound, serum thyroxine and TRAb, and clinical symptoms together informed the diagnoses. Study-level results: Ophthalmopathy, as predicted by the model, came a median roughly 6.5 months after the prediction.

About this clonotype itself: Its target is not known.

TCR beta CDR3 region amplification was performed from RNA transcripts. Using the HTBI primer set, a first-round RT-PCR was run on the TCR CDR3. TCRdb re-analysed the multiplex PCR reads in MiXCR, keeping a single row per CDR3 protein. The data contain 690,000 or so distinct CDR3 sequences, around 20% of them singletons. The chain carries TRBV10-3 and TRBJ2-2; TRBD2 matches 9 bases. The origin of this receptor is a woman in her forties or fifties with Graves' hyperthyroidism that later progressed to Graves' ophthalmopathy. The sample comprised blood. The CDR3 DNA is TGTGCCATCAGTGAGTCTATCCGAGCGGGGGGCACCGGGGAGCTGTTTTTT. Translation gives CAISESIRAGGTGELFF.